The clone carrying this T cell receptor (beta chain) was detected only once. Measured with immunoSEQ multiplex PCR; TCRdb has only the in-frame clones, and not every one. Among around 1,900,000 clones, just under 95% were seen once, and the ten largest hold about 1.6%. Trimming shortened V by 4 bases and J by 0 bases, and 13 bases separated the two germline ends. The germline V gene encodes CDR1 SGHKS and CDR2 YYEKEE (reference sequence). This CDR3 comprises 15 residues. This entry comes from a study of shared clonotypes between healthy human individuals. Only CD45RO-negative cells positively selected for CCR7 counted as naive CD8 cells, so terminally differentiated effector memory CD45RA+ cells were excluded.

The receptor comes from a man aged 18 to 35 in good health. Some clones in this sample may be carry-over from other donors' samples. The chain has TRBV5-5 and TRBJ1-1; D is uncertain. Sample: naive CD8+ T cells from PBMCs. The CDR3, as DNA: TGTGCCAGCAGCCCTTTGCTCAGGTTGAACACTGAAGCTTTCTTT. It encodes CASSPLLRLNTEAFF.